This TCR beta chain was captured by sequencing in a study of T-cell memory formation after mild COVID-19. This clonotype was found a few times. TCRdb processed the 5' RACE reads anew with MiXCR; each CDR3 protein has one entry. The sample carries about 390,000 distinct CDR3 sequences, about 15% recorded once. Deletions cut 5 bases from V and 0 bases from J, with 14 bases between. CDR1 MNHEY and CDR2 SVGAGI come from the germline V gene. The CDR3 spans 16 residues. This clonotype was obtained from a man aged 18 to 29 who had mild COVID-19 (a few samples of this study predate the infection). Cell type and time point are not known. The chain recombines TRBV6-5 with TRBJ1-5; D perhaps matches TRBD1 (6 bases). Material for sequencing was PBMCs or a T cell subset sorted from them (not recorded which). The chain's CDR3 is CASSEQGGGSNQPQHF. DNA for the CDR3: TGTGCCAGCAGTGAACAGGGAGGGGGTAGCAATCAGCCCCAGCATTTT.